This TCR beta chain derives from a study of blood T cell repertoires in COVID-19. The repertoire was sequenced with immunoSEQ multiplex PCR; TCRdb's copy has only in-frame clones and lacks some. The top ten clones hold about 14% of a sample with approximately 88,000 clones, around 85% of them seen once. V was cut by 0 bases and J by 5 bases, with 13 bases left in between. The germline gives CDR1 ENHRY, CDR2 SYGVKD. CDR3 length: 15 amino acids. This clonotype was sampled from a woman between 70 and 85 years old with acute or convalescent COVID-19. The chain couples TRBV10-3 to TRBJ1-2; the D gene is possibly TRBD1 (6 bases). What was sequenced was peripheral blood. Written as DNA, the CDR3 is TGTGCCATCAGTGAGTCGGTTGGTCAGGGGTATGGCTACACCTTC. Translated: CAISESVGQGYGYTF.